This T cell receptor (beta chain) was obtained from a study of blood T cell repertoires in COVID-19 (dated by TCRdb to about 2020). A note on the overall study: The collaborator samples originated in the United States, Italy and Spain and spanned the acute and convalescent phases of COVID-19. The material from the prospective study consisted of cDNA or gDNA derived from T cells, B-cell-depleted T cells, or PBMCs. The dataset comprised deeply sampled blood TCRbeta repertoires from subjects exposed to, actively infected with, or recovered from COVID-19. A freely available public database, intended as a resource for researchers studying the immune response to SARS-CoV-2, is where the repertoires were released. Samples came from the ongoing ImmuneRACE study (first 160 participants) plus 1,254 subjects from 6 global collaborators. Nearly every sample came with metadata listing a de-identified subject ID, COVID-19 status, age in years and sex. HLA class I and class II types, where available, came from metadata supplied by the sample provider rather than from assay-based typing. Study-wide findings and limitations: Clinical and demographic metadata were provided uncurated, with the amount varying by source and participant.

To note about this clone: Its binding antigen is unknown. No base qualities exist here, and no much larger clone lies one base off it.

Based on the germline V gene (reference sequence), the CDR1 and CDR2 sequences are LNHNV and YYDKDF. The CDR3 measures 13 amino acids from cysteine to phenylalanine. Solely the CDR3 DNA is kept, with 39 bases framed from the first base. The trim is 3 bases for V and 3 bases for J, with a gap of 9 bases between the germline ends. Another Seattle source contributed samples from volunteer blood donors who had recovered from COVID-19. Each collaborating institution followed its own protocols to collect whole blood in K2EDTA tubes. For TCRbeta analysis, collaborator samples were shipped as frozen whole blood, as isolated PBMCs, or as DNA extracted from either sample type. TCRbeta CDR3 regions were amplified from genomic DNA using the immunoSEQ Assay, a bias-controlled multiplex PCR. In the source study's methods: Nucleated cell counts per sample were estimated from amplification of reference gene primers within the assay. To quantify the absolute abundance of each unique TCRbeta CDR3 rearrangement, sequence reads were collapsed and filtered. For each sample, productive Simpson clonality was calculated as the square root of Simpson's diversity index over productive rearrangements. TCRdb mirrors the immuneACCESS table, restricted to in-frame sequences. Some clones are absent from its copies; in checked studies, under half trace to an unresolved V gene, and the reason for the others is unknown. V and J calls plus clone size are reproduced from that table; the DNA served to infer D and trimming. The sample table lists a few hundred thousand clones, 89% of them with a count of one. About 4.6% of the sample is taken by the ten largest.

Sequencing was carried out using peripheral blood. This sequence uses TRBV15 and TRBJ2-7; TRBD2 might be the D gene, on 6 matching bases. The sequence came from a woman in her 40s who had recovered from COVID-19. The CDR3 is CATSRDYLYEQYF. In nucleotide form, the sequence is TGTGCCACCAGCAGGGACTACCTCTACGAGCAGTACTTC.